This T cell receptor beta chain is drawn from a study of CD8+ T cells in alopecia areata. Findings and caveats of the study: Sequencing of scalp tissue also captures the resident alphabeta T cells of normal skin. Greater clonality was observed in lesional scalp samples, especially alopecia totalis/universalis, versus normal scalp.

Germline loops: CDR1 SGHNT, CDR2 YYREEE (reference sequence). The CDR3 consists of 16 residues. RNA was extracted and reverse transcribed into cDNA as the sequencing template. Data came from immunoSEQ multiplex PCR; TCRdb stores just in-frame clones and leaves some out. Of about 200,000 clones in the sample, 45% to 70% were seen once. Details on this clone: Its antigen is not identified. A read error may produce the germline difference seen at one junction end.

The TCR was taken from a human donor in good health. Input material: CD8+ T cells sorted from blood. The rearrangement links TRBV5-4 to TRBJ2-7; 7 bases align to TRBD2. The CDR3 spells CASSQVAGTTVHEQYF. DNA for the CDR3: TGCGCCAGCAGCCAAGTTGCGGGGACTACTGTCCACGAGCAGTACTTC.